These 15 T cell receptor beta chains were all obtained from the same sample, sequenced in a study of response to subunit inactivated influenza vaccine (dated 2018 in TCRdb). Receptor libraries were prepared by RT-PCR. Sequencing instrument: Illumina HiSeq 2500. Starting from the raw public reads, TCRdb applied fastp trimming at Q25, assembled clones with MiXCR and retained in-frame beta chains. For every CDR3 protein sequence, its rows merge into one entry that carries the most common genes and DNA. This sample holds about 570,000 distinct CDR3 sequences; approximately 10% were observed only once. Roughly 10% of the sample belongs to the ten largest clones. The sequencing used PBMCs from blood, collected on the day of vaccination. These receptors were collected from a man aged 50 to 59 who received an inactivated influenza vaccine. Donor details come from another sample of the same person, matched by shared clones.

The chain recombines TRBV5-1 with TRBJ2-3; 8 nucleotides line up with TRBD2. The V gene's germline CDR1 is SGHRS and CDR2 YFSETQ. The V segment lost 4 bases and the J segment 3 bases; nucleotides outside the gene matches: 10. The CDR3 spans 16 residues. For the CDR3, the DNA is TGCGCCAGCAGCCCCTGGGGTAGCGGGGTTACAGATACGCAGTATTTT. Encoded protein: CASSPWGSGVTDTQYF.

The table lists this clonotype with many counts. The CDR3: CSASGGHSYNEQFF. The CDR3 DNA sequence: TGCAGTGCTAGTGGGGGCCATTCCTACAATGAGCAGTTCTTC. The V gene is TRBV20-1, the J gene TRBJ2-1, with D perhaps TRBD1 (6 bases). The CDR3 is 14 residues long. V dropped 3 bases and J dropped 1 base, with 10 bases sitting between them. Germline CDR1 reads DFQATT; CDR2 reads SNEGSKA (reference sequence).

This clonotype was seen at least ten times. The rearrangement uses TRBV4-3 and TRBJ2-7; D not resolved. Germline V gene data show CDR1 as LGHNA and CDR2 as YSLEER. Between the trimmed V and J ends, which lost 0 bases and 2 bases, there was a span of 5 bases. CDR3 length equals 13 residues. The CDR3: CASSQDQTYEQYF. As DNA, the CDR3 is TGCGCCAGCAGCCAAGATCAGACCTACGAGCAGTACTTC.

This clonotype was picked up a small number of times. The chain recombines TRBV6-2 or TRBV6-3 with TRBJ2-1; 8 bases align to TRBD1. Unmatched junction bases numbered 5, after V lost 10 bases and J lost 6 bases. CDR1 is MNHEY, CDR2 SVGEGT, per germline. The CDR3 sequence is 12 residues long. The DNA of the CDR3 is TGTGCCACCCGGACAGGGAGCAATGAGCAGTTCTTC. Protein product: CATRTGSNEQFF.

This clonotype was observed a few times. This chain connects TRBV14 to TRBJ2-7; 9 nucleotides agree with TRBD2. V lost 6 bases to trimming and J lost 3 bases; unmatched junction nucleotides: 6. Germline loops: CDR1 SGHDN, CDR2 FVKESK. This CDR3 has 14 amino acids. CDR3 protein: CASSRLAGLYEQYF. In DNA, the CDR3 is TGTGCCAGCAGTCGGCTAGCGGGACTCTACGAGCAGTACTTC.

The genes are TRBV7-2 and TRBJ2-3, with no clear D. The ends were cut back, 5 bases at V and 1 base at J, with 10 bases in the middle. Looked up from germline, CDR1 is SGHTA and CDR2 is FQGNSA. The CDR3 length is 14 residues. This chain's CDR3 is CASSILPRTDTQYF. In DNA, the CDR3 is TGTGCCAGCAGCATCCTTCCCCGCACAGATACGCAGTATTTT. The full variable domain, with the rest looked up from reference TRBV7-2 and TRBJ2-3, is GAGVSQSPSNKVTEKGKDVELRCDPISGHTALYWYRQSLGQGLEFLIYFQGNSAPDKSGLPSDRFSAERTGGSVSTLTIQRTQQEDSAVYLCASSILPRTDTQYFGPGTRLTVL.

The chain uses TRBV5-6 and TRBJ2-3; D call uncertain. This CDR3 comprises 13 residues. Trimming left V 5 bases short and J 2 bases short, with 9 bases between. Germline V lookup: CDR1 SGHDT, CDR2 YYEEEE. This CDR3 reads CASRTWLTDTQYF. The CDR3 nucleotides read TGTGCCAGCAGGACGTGGCTCACAGATACGCAGTATTTT.

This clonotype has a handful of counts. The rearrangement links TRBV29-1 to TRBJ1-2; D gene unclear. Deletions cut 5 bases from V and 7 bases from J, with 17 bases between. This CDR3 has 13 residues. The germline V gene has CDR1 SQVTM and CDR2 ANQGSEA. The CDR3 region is CSVPGWGEGGYTF. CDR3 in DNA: TGCAGCGTTCCGGGCTGGGGAGAGGGTGGCTACACCTTC.

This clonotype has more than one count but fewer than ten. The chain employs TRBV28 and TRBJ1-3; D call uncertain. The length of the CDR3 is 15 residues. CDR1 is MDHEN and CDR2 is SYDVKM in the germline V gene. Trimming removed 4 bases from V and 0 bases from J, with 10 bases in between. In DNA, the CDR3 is TGTGCCAGCAGTTATCCCCGGGGCTCTGGAAACACCATATATTTT. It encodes CASSYPRGSGNTIYF. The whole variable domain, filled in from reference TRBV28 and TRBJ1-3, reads DVKVTQSSRYLVKRTGEKVFLECVQDMDHENMFWYRQDPGLGLRLIYFSYDVKMKEKGDIPEGYSVSREKKERFSLILESASTNQTSMYLCASSYPRGSGNTIYFGEGSWLTVV.

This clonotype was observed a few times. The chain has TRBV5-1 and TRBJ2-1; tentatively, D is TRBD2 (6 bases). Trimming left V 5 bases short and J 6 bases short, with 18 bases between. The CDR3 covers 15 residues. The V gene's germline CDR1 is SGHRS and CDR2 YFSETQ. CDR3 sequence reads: CASSQAGGLSNEQFF. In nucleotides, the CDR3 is TGCGCCAGCAGTCAAGCCGGGGGTTTGAGCAATGAGCAGTTCTTC.

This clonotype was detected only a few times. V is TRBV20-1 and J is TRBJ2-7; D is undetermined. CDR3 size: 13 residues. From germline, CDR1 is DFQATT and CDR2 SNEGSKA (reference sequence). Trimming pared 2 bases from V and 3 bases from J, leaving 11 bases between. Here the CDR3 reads CSARPQVHYEQYF. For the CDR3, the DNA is TGCAGTGCTAGACCCCAGGTCCACTACGAGCAGTACTTC.

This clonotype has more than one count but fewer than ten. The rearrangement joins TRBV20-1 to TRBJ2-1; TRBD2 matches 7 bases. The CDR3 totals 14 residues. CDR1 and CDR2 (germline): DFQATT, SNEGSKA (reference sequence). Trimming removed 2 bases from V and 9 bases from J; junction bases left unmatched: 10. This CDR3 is CSARWGGGLGEQFF. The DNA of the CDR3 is TGCAGTGCTAGATGGGGCGGGGGTCTGGGTGAGCAGTTCTTC.

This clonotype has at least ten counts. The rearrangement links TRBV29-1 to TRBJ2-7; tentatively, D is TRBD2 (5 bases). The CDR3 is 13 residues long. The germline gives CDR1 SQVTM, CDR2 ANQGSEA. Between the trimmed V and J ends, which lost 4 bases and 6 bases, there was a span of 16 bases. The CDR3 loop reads CSVGWGSGGEQYF. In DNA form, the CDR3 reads TGCAGCGTTGGCTGGGGATCTGGAGGCGAGCAGTACTTC.

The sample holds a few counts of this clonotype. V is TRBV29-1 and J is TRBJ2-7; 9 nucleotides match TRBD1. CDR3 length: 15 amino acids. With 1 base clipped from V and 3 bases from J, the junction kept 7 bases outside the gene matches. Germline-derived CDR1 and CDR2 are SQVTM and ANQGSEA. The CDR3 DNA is TGCAGCGTTGAAGGTTGGACAGGGGCGATCTACGAGCAGTACTTC. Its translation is CSVEGWTGAIYEQYF.

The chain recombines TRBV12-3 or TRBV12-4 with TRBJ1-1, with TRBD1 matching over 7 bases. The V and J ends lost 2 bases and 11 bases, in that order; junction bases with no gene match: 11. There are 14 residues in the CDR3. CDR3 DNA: TGTGCCAGCAGTTTATGGGACAGACCCACGGTCGCTTTCTTT. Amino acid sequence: CASSLWDRPTVAFF.